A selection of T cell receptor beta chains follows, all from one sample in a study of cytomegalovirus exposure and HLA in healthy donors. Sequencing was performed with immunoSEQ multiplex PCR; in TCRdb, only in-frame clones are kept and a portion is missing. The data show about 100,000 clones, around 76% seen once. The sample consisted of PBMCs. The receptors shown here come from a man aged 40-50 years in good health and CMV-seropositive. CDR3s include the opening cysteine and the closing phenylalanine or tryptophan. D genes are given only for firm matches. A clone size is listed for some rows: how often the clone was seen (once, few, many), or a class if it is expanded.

CDR3 protein: CASSVQGTDLYEQYF
CDR3 DNA: TGTGCCAGTTCAGTACAAGGAACAGATCTCTACGAGCAGTACTTC
D gene: -
V gene: TRBV19
J gene: TRBJ2-7
clone size: few

CDR3 protein: CASSPLDSIGHEQYF
CDR3 DNA: TGTGCCAGCAGTCCCCTGGACAGTATTGGGCACGAGCAGTACTTC
D gene: -
V gene: TRBV27
J gene: TRBJ2-7
clone size: few

CDR3 protein: CASSPPWGVNTEAFF
CDR3 DNA: TGTGCCAGTAGTCCGCCCTGGGGGGTGAACACTGAAGCTTTCTTT
D gene: -
V gene: TRBV19
J gene: TRBJ1-1
clone size: -

CDR3 protein: CASSVRTGLQETQYF
CDR3 DNA: TGTGCCAGCAGTGTACGGACAGGACTTCAAGAGACCCAGTACTTC
D gene: TRBD1
V gene: TRBV2
J gene: TRBJ2-5
clone size: few

CDR3 protein: CASSSGTYSNQPQHF
CDR3 DNA: TGTGCCAGCAGTTCCGGGACATATAGCAATCAGCCCCAGCATTTT
D gene: -
V gene: TRBV2
J gene: TRBJ1-5
clone size: -

CDR3 protein: CASIWTSGGNNEQFF
CDR3 DNA: TGTGCCAGCATCTGGACTAGCGGGGGAAACAATGAGCAGTTCTTC
D gene: TRBD2
V gene: TRBV6-5
J gene: TRBJ2-1
clone size: -

CDR3 protein: CASSEQGYNEQFF
CDR3 DNA: TGTGCCAGCAGTGAACAGGGGTACAATGAGCAGTTCTTC
D gene: TRBD1
V gene: TRBV6-4
J gene: TRBJ2-1
clone size: -

CDR3 protein: CATSTSGGTGEQYF
CDR3 DNA: TGTGCCACCTCGACTAGCGGGGGCACCGGCGAGCAGTACTTC
D gene: TRBD2
V gene: TRBV19
J gene: TRBJ2-7
clone size: once

CDR3 protein: CASSSAVRTEAFF
CDR3 DNA: TGTGCCAGTAGTTCGGCAGTGAGGACTGAAGCTTTCTTT
D gene: -
V gene: TRBV19
J gene: TRBJ1-1
clone size: -

CDR3 protein: CASSPSTSGADTGELFF
CDR3 DNA: TGTGCCAGCAGCCCGTCGACTAGCGGCGCGGACACCGGGGAGCTGTTTTTT
D gene: TRBD2
V gene: TRBV7-6
J gene: TRBJ2-2
clone size: -

CDR3 protein: CASSKLAGVTSTDTQYF
CDR3 DNA: TGTGCCAGTAGTAAGCTAGCGGGAGTGACTAGCACAGATACGCAGTATTTT
D gene: TRBD2
V gene: TRBV19
J gene: TRBJ2-3
clone size: -

CDR3 protein: CASSQDFREQFF
CDR3 DNA: TGCGCCAGCAGCCAAGATTTCAGGGAGCAGTTCTTC
D gene: -
V gene: TRBV4-3
J gene: TRBJ2-1
clone size: -

CDR3 protein: CASSSGGAGETQYF
CDR3 DNA: TGTGCCAGCTCATCCGGGGGGGCCGGAGAGACCCAGTACTTC
D gene: TRBD2
V gene: TRBV18
J gene: TRBJ2-5
clone size: -

CDR3 protein: CASSVEELAWGHEQYF
CDR3 DNA: TGTGCCAGCAGCGTAGAAGAGTTAGCTTGGGGCCACGAGCAGTACTTC
D gene: -
V gene: TRBV9
J gene: TRBJ2-7
clone size: -

CDR3 protein: CATGSGFGYNEQFF
CDR3 DNA: TGTGCCACCGGGTCCGGGTTTGGGTACAATGAGCAGTTCTTC
D gene: -
V gene: TRBV15
J gene: TRBJ2-1
clone size: -

CDR3 protein: CTSSQGQVNTEAFF
CDR3 DNA: TGCACCAGCAGCCAAGGACAGGTGAACACTGAAGCTTTCTTT
D gene: -
V gene: TRBV1
J gene: TRBJ1-1
clone size: -

CDR3 protein: CSVEDLTPLAKNIQYF
CDR3 DNA: TGCAGCGTTGAAGATCTAACTCCCTTAGCCAAAAACATTCAGTACTTC
D gene: -
V gene: TRBV29-1
J gene: TRBJ2-4
clone size: -

CDR3 protein: CAISESMVGSRVADTGELFF
CDR3 DNA: TGTGCCATCAGTGAGTCGATGGTTGGTTCCAGGGTGGCGGACACCGGGGAGCTGTTTTTT
D gene: -
V gene: TRBV10-3
J gene: TRBJ2-2
clone size: -

CDR3 protein: CASSVGTSGGLSSYNEQFF
CDR3 DNA: TGTGCCAGCAGCGTTGGGACTAGCGGGGGCCTAAGCTCCTACAATGAGCAGTTCTTC
D gene: TRBD2
V gene: TRBV9
J gene: TRBJ2-1
clone size: few

CDR3 protein: CAIRRGTSDTDTQYF
CDR3 DNA: TGTGCCATCAGGCGCGGGACTAGTGACACAGATACGCAGTATTTT
D gene: TRBD2
V gene: TRBV10-3
J gene: TRBJ2-3
clone size: -

CDR3 protein: CASSVAWTSGGSYNEQFF
CDR3 DNA: TGTGCCAGCAGCGTAGCTTGGACTAGCGGGGGTTCCTACAATGAGCAGTTCTTC
D gene: TRBD2
V gene: TRBV9
J gene: TRBJ2-1
clone size: few

CDR3 protein: CASSTWLAAYNEQFF
CDR3 DNA: TGTGCCAGCAGCACCTGGCTAGCGGCCTACAATGAGCAGTTCTTC
D gene: TRBD2
V gene: TRBV5-5
J gene: TRBJ2-1
clone size: -

CDR3 protein: CASSFSGISWEQYF
CDR3 DNA: TGTGCCAGCAGCTTCTCAGGGATCAGCTGGGAGCAGTACTTC
D gene: -
V gene: TRBV5-6
J gene: TRBJ2-7
clone size: once

CDR3 protein: CSVKRRESRPAQPQHF
CDR3 DNA: TGCAGCGTTAAGCGCCGGGAAAGTCGCCCGGCTCAGCCCCAGCATTTT
D gene: -
V gene: TRBV29-1
J gene: TRBJ1-5
clone size: -

CDR3 protein: CASSQGLATNEKLFF
CDR3 DNA: TGTGCCAGCAGTCAGGGTCTGGCAACTAATGAAAAACTGTTTTTT
D gene: -
V gene: TRBV6-5
J gene: TRBJ1-4
clone size: -

CDR3 protein: CASSQSRALITPQHF
CDR3 DNA: TGCGCCAGCAGCCAGAGCAGGGCGTTAATCACGCCCCAGCATTTT
D gene: -
V gene: TRBV4-1
J gene: TRBJ1-5
clone size: -

CDR3 protein: CASSYSRAGAKNIQYF
CDR3 DNA: TGTGCCAGCAGTTACTCGAGGGCTGGGGCCAAAAACATTCAGTACTTC
D gene: -
V gene: TRBV6-5
J gene: TRBJ2-4
clone size: -

CDR3 protein: CASSLQGVYTEAFF
CDR3 DNA: TGTGCCAGCAGTTTACAGGGGGTGTACACTGAAGCTTTCTTT
D gene: TRBD1
V gene: TRBV27
J gene: TRBJ1-1
clone size: -

CDR3 protein: CASSESPGLAGGEQYF
CDR3 DNA: TGTGCCAGCAGCGAGAGCCCCGGGTTAGCGGGAGGCGAGCAGTACTTC
D gene: TRBD2
V gene: TRBV2
J gene: TRBJ2-7
clone size: -

CDR3 protein: CASSDISEGPYEQYF
CDR3 DNA: TGTGCCAGCAGTGACATCTCGGAGGGCCCCTACGAGCAGTACTTC
D gene: -
V gene: TRBV25-1
J gene: TRBJ2-7
clone size: -

CDR3 protein: CASSPSGNEQFF
CDR3 DNA: TGTGCCAGCAGTCCCTCGGGTAATGAGCAGTTCTTC
D gene: -
V gene: TRBV25-1
J gene: TRBJ2-1
clone size: -

CDR3 protein: CASSISGSSYNEQFF
CDR3 DNA: TGTGCCAGTAGTATAAGCGGGAGCTCCTACAATGAGCAGTTCTTC
D gene: TRBD2
V gene: TRBV19
J gene: TRBJ2-1
clone size: -

CDR3 protein: CASSLALWDSPATGELFF
CDR3 DNA: TGTGCCAGCAGCTTAGCCCTCTGGGACAGCCCCGCCACCGGGGAGCTGTTTTTT
D gene: TRBD1
V gene: TRBV11-3
J gene: TRBJ2-2
clone size: -

CDR3 protein: CASSSDRGIYGYTF
CDR3 DNA: TGCGCCAGCAGCTCGGACAGGGGAATCTATGGCTACACCTTC
D gene: TRBD1
V gene: TRBV5-1
J gene: TRBJ1-2
clone size: -

CDR3 protein: CASSLEGRGETQYF
CDR3 DNA: TGTGCCAGCAGCCTCGAAGGGAGGGGTGAGACCCAGTACTTC
D gene: TRBD2
V gene: TRBV4-2
J gene: TRBJ2-5
clone size: -

CDR3 protein: CASSGYRTYEQYF
CDR3 DNA: TGTGCCAGCAGTGGTTACAGAACCTACGAGCAGTACTTC
D gene: -
V gene: TRBV2
J gene: TRBJ2-7
clone size: -

CDR3 protein: CASSKEPGGPFIGYTF
CDR3 DNA: TGTGCCAGTAGCAAAGAGCCAGGGGGGCCTTTCATTGGCTACACCTTC
D gene: TRBD1
V gene: TRBV19
J gene: TRBJ1-2
clone size: -

CDR3 protein: CASSVDNSHYEQYF
CDR3 DNA: TGTGCCAGCAGCGTAGATAACAGCCACTACGAGCAGTACTTC
D gene: -
V gene: TRBV9
J gene: TRBJ2-7
clone size: -

CDR3 protein: CASSQGTSAIKGEETQYF
CDR3 DNA: TGCGCCAGCAGCCAAGGGACTAGCGCTATAAAAGGGGAAGAGACCCAGTACTTC
D gene: TRBD2
V gene: TRBV5-1
J gene: TRBJ2-5
clone size: -

CDR3 protein: CASSPPTGGQNVLTF
CDR3 DNA: TGTGCCAGCTCACCACCGACAGGGGGCCAAAACGTCCTGACTTTC
D gene: TRBD1
V gene: TRBV18
J gene: TRBJ2-6
clone size: few

CDR3 protein: CASRSGQGPTYEQYF
CDR3 DNA: TGTGCCAGCAGATCAGGACAGGGCCCCACCTACGAGCAGTACTTC
D gene: TRBD1
V gene: TRBV7-8
J gene: TRBJ2-7
clone size: -

CDR3 protein: CASSLRGSNTGELFF
CDR3 DNA: TGTGCCAGCAGCTTAAGGGGGTCGAACACCGGGGAGCTGTTTTTT
D gene: -
V gene: TRBV7-8
J gene: TRBJ2-2
clone size: -

CDR3 protein: CASSLGGPQETQYF
CDR3 DNA: TGTGCCAGCAGCTTGGGAGGTCCTCAAGAGACCCAGTACTTC
D gene: -
V gene: TRBV7-2
J gene: TRBJ2-5
clone size: -

CDR3 protein: CASSSYRDRDYGYTF
CDR3 DNA: TGTGCCAGCAGCTCATACCGGGACAGGGACTATGGCTACACCTTC
D gene: TRBD1
V gene: TRBV11-2
J gene: TRBJ1-2
clone size: -

CDR3 protein: CASRNPGQANEKLFF
CDR3 DNA: TGCGCCAGCAGAAACCCGGGACAGGCGAATGAAAAACTGTTTTTT
D gene: TRBD1
V gene: TRBV10-2
J gene: TRBJ1-4
clone size: -

CDR3 protein: CASSPGLLAYEQYF
CDR3 DNA: TGTGCCAGCAGCCCCGGACTCCTCGCCTACGAGCAGTACTTC
D gene: -
V gene: TRBV7-2
J gene: TRBJ2-7
clone size: -

CDR3 protein: CASGQDTDTQYF
CDR3 DNA: TGCGCCAGCGGACAAGACACAGATACGCAGTATTTT
D gene: -
V gene: TRBV5-1
J gene: TRBJ2-3
clone size: -

CDR3 protein: CASSGGKGSPYEQYF
CDR3 DNA: TGTGCCAGCAGTGGGGGAAAGGGGTCCCCCTACGAGCAGTACTTC
D gene: -
V gene: TRBV6-1
J gene: TRBJ2-7
clone size: -

CDR3 protein: CASSGDSRGNEKLFF
CDR3 DNA: TGTGCCAGCAGTGGGGACAGTAGAGGAAATGAAAAACTGTTTTTT
D gene: TRBD1
V gene: TRBV27
J gene: TRBJ1-4
clone size: -

CDR3 protein: CASSQEQLNQPQHF
CDR3 DNA: TGTGCCAGCAGCCAAGAACAGCTAAATCAGCCCCAGCATTTT
D gene: -
V gene: TRBV4-2
J gene: TRBJ1-5
clone size: -

CDR3 protein: CASSFPGGNEQFF
CDR3 DNA: TGTGCCAGCAGTTTCCCAGGGGGCAATGAGCAGTTCTTC
D gene: TRBD1
V gene: TRBV27
J gene: TRBJ2-1
clone size: once

CDR3 protein: CATSRDQRTLRGEQFF
CDR3 DNA: TGTGCCACCAGCAGAGACCAGCGAACCCTAAGGGGTGAGCAGTTCTTC
D gene: -
V gene: TRBV15
J gene: TRBJ2-1
clone size: few

CDR3 protein: CASSRSSGGATVNTGELFF
CDR3 DNA: TGTGCCAGCAGCCGATCTAGCGGGGGGGCGACCGTGAACACCGGGGAGCTGTTTTTT
D gene: TRBD2
V gene: TRBV9
J gene: TRBJ2-2
clone size: -

CDR3 protein: CASSYSRDYEQYF
CDR3 DNA: TGTGCCAGCAGTTACTCGCGGGACTACGAGCAGTACTTC
D gene: -
V gene: TRBV6-6
J gene: TRBJ2-7
clone size: -

CDR3 protein: CASSLDLGHTEAFF
CDR3 DNA: TGTGCCAGCAGCTTGGACCTGGGGCACACTGAAGCTTTCTTT
D gene: -
V gene: TRBV5-4
J gene: TRBJ1-1
clone size: -

CDR3 protein: CASSLIYGRPYEQYF
CDR3 DNA: TGTGCCAGCAGTTTAATCTACGGGAGGCCCTACGAGCAGTACTTC
D gene: TRBD2
V gene: TRBV27
J gene: TRBJ2-7
clone size: -

CDR3 protein: CASSRQEFDYGYTF
CDR3 DNA: TGTGCCAGCAGTAGACAGGAATTCGACTATGGCTACACCTTC
D gene: -
V gene: TRBV6-5
J gene: TRBJ1-2
clone size: -

CDR3 protein: CASGGRTGGSSSGNTIYF
CDR3 DNA: TGTGCCAGCGGGGGTAGGACGGGAGGGTCGAGCTCTGGAAACACCATATATTTT
D gene: -
V gene: TRBV2
J gene: TRBJ1-3
clone size: -